The present T cell receptor (beta chain) was sequenced within a study of cytomegalovirus exposure and HLA in healthy donors. V was pared by 3 bases and J by 0 bases, with 9 bases between. The CDR3 is 15 residues long. Per germline, CDR1 MDHEN and CDR2 SYDVKM. The donors were members of the approximately 120-subject validation cohort (separate from the roughly 700-subject first cohort). Data came from immunoSEQ multiplex PCR; TCRdb stores just in-frame clones and leaves some out. The sample lists 90,000 to 110,000 clones, approximately 90% occurring once. As to this clone: Its antigen is unidentified.

General study findings and limits: Despite most TCR sequences being rare, some public TCRs occurred in many donors. The authors confirmed in vitro that a few CMV-associated chains were specific for CMV antigens.

The clonotype originates from a woman in her late teens or twenties in good health and CMV-seropositive. Sample: PBMCs. The chain employs TRBV28 and TRBJ1-3; perhaps TRBD1 as D (5 bases). CDR3: CASSLTVPSGNTIYF. For the CDR3, the DNA is TGTGCCAGCAGTTTGACAGTTCCCTCTGGAAACACCATATATTTT.